The T cell receptor (beta chain) under discussion was sequenced for a study of T cell repertoires in cytomegalovirus infection. Study in general: Researchers turned to recently identified HLA-C-restricted CMV epitopes as well as well-studied HLA-B-restricted ones. Based on public TCR beta signatures, there were indications of CMV infection and of a matching HLA type.

TCRdb analysed the reads with MiXCR anew, one entry per CDR3 protein. The sample includes a few hundred thousand distinct CDR3 sequences, around 40% of them seen just once. This clonotype has only a few counts. The target antigen is unknown. Study conclusions and caveats: The ex vivo response was dominated by HLA-C-restricted CMV-specific TCR beta clonotypes. Carriers of CMV and the relevant HLA type were discriminated by public TCR beta frequency.

The source is a human donor in good health (CMV status not recorded). Some clones in this sample may be carry-over from other donors' samples. The sequencing used cultured PBMCs, collected from culture after CMV antigen stimulation.

CDR3 nucleotide sequence: TGTGCCAGCAGCCCGTTGTGGGGGGGTAATGAAAAACTGTTTTTT. It yields the protein CASSPLWGGNEKLFF. V usage is TRBV11-2 and J usage is TRBJ1-4; perhaps TRBD1 as D (5 bases). The V gene's germline CDR1 is SGHAT and CDR2 FQNNGV. V gave up 5 bases and J gave up 4 bases, with 14 bases separating them. The CDR3 consists of 15 residues. The full variable domain, its missing parts supplied by reference TRBV11-2 and TRBJ1-4, is EAGVAQSPRYKIIEKRQSVAFWCNPISGHATLYWYQQILGQGPKLLIQFQNNGVVDDSQLPKDRFSAERLKGVDSTLKIQPAKLEDSAVYLCASSPLWGGNEKLFFGSGTQLSVL.